The 13 T cell receptor beta chains below were found in one sample sequenced in a study of cytomegalovirus exposure and HLA in healthy donors. The PCR ran on 60 Vbeta and 13 Jbeta primers. The method was immunoSEQ multiplex PCR; TCRdb's version includes in-frame clones alone and lacks a portion of them. This table has fewer than 180,000 clones, about four fifths appearing once. Material: PBMCs. The receptors come from a man aged 45-60 years in good health and CMV-seropositive.

This clone came up a few times. V is TRBV6-5 and J is TRBJ2-2; D unclear. CDR3 length: 14 residues. Germline assignment: CDR1 MNHEY and CDR2 SVGAGI. With 8 bases removed from V and 4 bases from J, the gap between germline ends came to 14 bases. This CDR3 is CASPQSAVTGELFF. CDR3 sequence (DNA): TGTGCCAGCCCCCAAAGCGCAGTCACCGGGGAGCTGTTTTTT.

Here the CDR3 DNA reads TGTGCCATTAACATGGGACAGATCAGCACAGATACGCAGTATTTT. Translation: CAINMGQISTDTQYF. The rearrangement uses TRBV2 and TRBJ2-3, with TRBD1 identical over 7 bases. J lost 0 bases, V lost 10 bases, and 10 bases had no gene match. CDR3 length: 15 residues. Germline-derived CDR1 and CDR2 are SNHLY and FYNNEI.

A few counts support this clone. The V gene is TRBV9, the J gene TRBJ2-5; perhaps TRBD2 as D (6 bases). Germline V gene sequence: CDR1 SGDLS, CDR2 YYNGEE. The CDR3 totals 15 residues. The ends were cut back, 4 bases at V and 4 bases at J, with 17 bases in the middle. The chain's CDR3 is CASSPVGVGGETQYF. Written as DNA, the CDR3 is TGTGCCAGCAGCCCCGTAGGGGTCGGGGGAGAGACCCAGTACTTC. Full variable domain (rest looked up from reference TRBV9 and TRBJ2-5): DSGVTQTPKHLITATGQRVTLRCSPRSGDLSVYWYQQSLDQGLQFLIQYYNGEERAKGNILERFSAQQFPDLHSELNLSSLELGDSALYFCASSPVGVGGETQYFGPGTRLLVL.

This chain uses TRBV27 with TRBJ2-7; maybe TRBD2 (6 bases). The germline V gene has CDR1 MNHEY and CDR2 SMNVEV (reference sequence). Trimming pared 6 bases from V and 3 bases from J, leaving 12 bases between. CDR3 length: 13 residues. Here the CDR3 reads CASRGSGGYEQYF. Written as DNA, the CDR3 is TGTGCCAGCAGGGGGTCCGGGGGCTACGAGCAGTACTTC.

V and J are TRBV28 and TRBJ1-2, with D possibly matching TRBD1 (6 bases). CDR3 length: 17 residues. V shed 6 bases and J shed 3 bases, with 23 bases lying between them. The germline V gene has CDR1 MDHEN and CDR2 SYDVKM. In DNA, the CDR3 is TGTGCCAGCAGCAAACACCCAACAGGGAGTTCACACTATGGCTACACCTTC. The encoded protein is CASSKHPTGSSHYGYTF.

Only a few counts were recorded for this clone. An end of the junction does not agree with germline; a read error may underlie this. The V gene is TRBV7-9, the J gene TRBJ1-1; a weak D match, TRBD1 (5 bases). The CDR3 contains 12 residues. Germline values: CDR1 SEHNR, CDR2 FQNEAQ (reference sequence). As DNA, the CDR3 is TGTGCCAGCAGCTTTCAGCAGGCAGGGCCCTCCTTT. Translating gives CASSFQQAGPSF. Complete variable domain (other parts from reference TRBV7-9 and TRBJ1-1): DTGVSQNPRHKITKRGQNVTFRCDPISEHNRLYWYRQTLGQGPEFLTYFQNEAQLEKSRLLSDRFSAERPKGSFSTLEIQRTEQGDSAMYLCASSFQQAGPSFGQGTRLTVV.

V is TRBV5-6 and J is TRBJ2-1; 11 nucleotides match TRBD2. CDR3 length: 15 residues. CDR1 SGHDT and CDR2 YYEEEE come from the germline V gene. With 3 bases clipped from V and 6 bases from J, the junction kept 5 bases outside the gene matches. In nucleotides, the CDR3 is TGTGCCAGCAGCTCAGGACTAGCGGGTTTCAATGAGCAGTTCTTC. Protein product: CASSSGLAGFNEQFF.

As to this clone: Within the sample, other DNA sequences also encode this same CDR3. The genes are TRBV27 and TRBJ1-5; possible D gene TRBD1, 5 bases. Germline CDR1 MNHEY, CDR2 SMNVEV (reference sequence). CDR3 length: 15 amino acids. Trimming left V 3 bases short and J 0 bases short, with 9 bases between. The CDR3 reads CASSLTVYSNQPQHF. The CDR3 DNA sequence: TGTGCCAGCAGTTTGACAGTTTATAGCAATCAGCCCCAGCATTTT.

The rearrangement uses TRBV7-9 and TRBJ2-4, with TRBD1 matching over 10 bases. CDR1 and CDR2 from the germline V gene are SEHNR and FQNEAQ (reference sequence). This CDR3 region has 16 residues. Trimming at V came to 5 bases and at J to 2 bases, leaving 6 bases not matched to a gene. The CDR3 sequence is CASSPGTGDSKNIQYF. CDR3 nucleotides: TGTGCCAGCAGCCCCGGGACAGGGGACTCCAAAAACATTCAGTACTTC. The full variable domain, its missing parts supplied by reference TRBV7-9 and TRBJ2-4, is DTGVSQNPRHKITKRGQNVTFRCDPISEHNRLYWYRQTLGQGPEFLTYFQNEAQLEKSRLLSDRFSAERPKGSFSTLEIQRTEQGDSAMYLCASSPGTGDSKNIQYFGAGTRLSVL.

The chain recombines TRBV2 with TRBJ2-7; 7 nucleotides match TRBD1. CDR1 is SNHLY, CDR2 FYNNEI, per germline. This CDR3 region has 14 residues. Unmatched junction bases numbered 3, after V lost 2 bases and J lost 2 bases. CDR3 bases: TGTGCCAGCAGTGAACGGCAGGGGGCCTACGAGCAGTACTTC. It specifies CASSERQGAYEQYF.

The V and J genes are TRBV6-1 and TRBJ2-7; 7 nucleotides agree with TRBD1. The V and J ends lost 4 bases and 4 bases, in that order; junction bases with no gene match: 4. Germline V CDR1 and CDR2: MNHNS, SASEGT. The CDR3 spans 13 residues. The CDR3 bases are TGTGCCAGCAGTGCGACGACAGGGTACGAGCAGTACTTC. This encodes CASSATTGYEQYF.

The chain is built from TRBV21-1 and TRBJ2-7; the table's D gene call, TRBD2, was not cross checked with the DNA. TRBV21-1 constitutes a pseudogene. This CDR3 contains 21 residues. CDR3 DNA sequence: TGTGCCAGCAGCCAACCATTGATAGCGGGACCCCGCCTCGGCCTCTCCTACGAGCAGTACTTC. Translation: CASSQPLIAGPRLGLSYEQYF.

This clone has only a few counts. The J gene is TRBJ1-6, the V gene TRBV7-9; 9 positions agree with TRBD1. Losses at the gene ends were 5 bases for V and 3 bases for J; bases not matched to a gene: 14. In germline, CDR1 is SEHNR, CDR2 FQNEAQ (reference sequence). The CDR3 extends over 19 amino acids. CDR3 protein: CASSPLRQPGQGYNSPLHF. The CDR3 DNA follows: TGTGCCAGCAGCCCCTTACGTCAACCGGGACAGGGCTATAATTCACCCCTCCACTTT.